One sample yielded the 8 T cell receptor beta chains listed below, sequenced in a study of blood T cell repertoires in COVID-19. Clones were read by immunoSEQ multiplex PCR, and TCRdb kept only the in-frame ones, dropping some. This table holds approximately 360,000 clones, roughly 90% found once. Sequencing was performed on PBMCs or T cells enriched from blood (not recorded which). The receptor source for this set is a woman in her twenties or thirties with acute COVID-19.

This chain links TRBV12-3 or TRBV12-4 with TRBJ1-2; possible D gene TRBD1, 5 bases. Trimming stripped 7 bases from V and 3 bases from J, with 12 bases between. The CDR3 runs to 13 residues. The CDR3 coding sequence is TGTGCCAGCACCGATCAGGGTGACTATGGCTACACCTTC. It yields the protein CASTDQGDYGYTF.

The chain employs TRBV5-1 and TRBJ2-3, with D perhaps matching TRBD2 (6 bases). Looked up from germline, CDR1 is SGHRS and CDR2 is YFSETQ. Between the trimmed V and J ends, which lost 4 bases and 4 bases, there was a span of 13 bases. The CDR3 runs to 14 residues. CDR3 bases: TGCGCCAGCAGCGGCTTCCGGAGGGCAGATACGCAGTATTTT. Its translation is CASSGFRRADTQYF.

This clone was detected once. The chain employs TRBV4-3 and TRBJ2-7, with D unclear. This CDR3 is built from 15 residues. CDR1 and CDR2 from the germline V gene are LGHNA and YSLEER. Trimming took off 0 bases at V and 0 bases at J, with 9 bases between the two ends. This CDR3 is CASSQDGGDSYEQYF. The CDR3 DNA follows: TGCGCCAGCAGCCAAGATGGTGGAGACTCCTACGAGCAGTACTTC.

CDR3 residues: CASSQLQTAYGYTF. CDR3 DNA: TGCGCCAGCAGCCAATTGCAGACAGCCTATGGCTACACCTTC. The chain combines TRBV4-1 with TRBJ1-2, with D possibly TRBD1 on 5 matching bases. The germline gives CDR1 MGHRA, CDR2 YSYEKL. The V and J ends lost 2 bases and 4 bases respectively, with 11 bases between them. This CDR3 is built from 14 residues.

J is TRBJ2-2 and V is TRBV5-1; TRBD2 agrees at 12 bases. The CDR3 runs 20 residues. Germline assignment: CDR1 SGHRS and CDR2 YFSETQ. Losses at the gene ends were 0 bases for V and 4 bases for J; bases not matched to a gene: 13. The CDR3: CASSLDAGTSGFRSTGELFF. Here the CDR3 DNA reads TGCGCCAGCAGCTTGGACGCCGGGACTAGCGGGTTCCGGTCCACCGGGGAGCTGTTTTTT.

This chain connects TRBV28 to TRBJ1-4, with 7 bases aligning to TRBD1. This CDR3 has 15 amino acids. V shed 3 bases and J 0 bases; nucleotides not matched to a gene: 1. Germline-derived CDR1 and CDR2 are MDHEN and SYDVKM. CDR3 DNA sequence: TGTGCCAGCAGTTTGGGGACAGCAACTAATGAAAAACTGTTTTTT. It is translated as CASSLGTATNEKLFF.

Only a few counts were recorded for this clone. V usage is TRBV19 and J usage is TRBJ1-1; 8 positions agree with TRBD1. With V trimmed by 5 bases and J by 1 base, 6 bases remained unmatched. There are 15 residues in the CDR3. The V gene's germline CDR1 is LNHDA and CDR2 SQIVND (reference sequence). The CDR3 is CASSPTGGGNTEAFF. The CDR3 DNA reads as TGTGCCAGTAGTCCAACAGGGGGTGGGAACACTGAAGCTTTCTTT.

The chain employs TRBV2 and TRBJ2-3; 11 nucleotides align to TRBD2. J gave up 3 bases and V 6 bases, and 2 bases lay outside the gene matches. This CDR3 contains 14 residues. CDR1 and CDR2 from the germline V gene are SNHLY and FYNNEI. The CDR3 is CASSRTSGTDTQYF. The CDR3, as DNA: TGTGCCAGCAGCCGGACTAGCGGGACAGATACGCAGTATTTT.